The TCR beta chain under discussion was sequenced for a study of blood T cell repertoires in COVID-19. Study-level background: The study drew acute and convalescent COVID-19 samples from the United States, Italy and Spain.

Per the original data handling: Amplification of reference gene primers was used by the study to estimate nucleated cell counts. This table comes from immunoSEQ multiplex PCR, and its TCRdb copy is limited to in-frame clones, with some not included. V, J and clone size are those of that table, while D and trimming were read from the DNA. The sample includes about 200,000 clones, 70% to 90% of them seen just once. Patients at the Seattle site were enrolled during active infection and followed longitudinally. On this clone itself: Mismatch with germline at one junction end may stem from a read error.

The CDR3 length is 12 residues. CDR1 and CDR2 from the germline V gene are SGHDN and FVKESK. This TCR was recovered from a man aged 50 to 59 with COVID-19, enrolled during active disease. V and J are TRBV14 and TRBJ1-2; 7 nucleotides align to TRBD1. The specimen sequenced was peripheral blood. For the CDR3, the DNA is TGTGCCAGCATCTGCGACAGGGACGCTAGAGACTTC. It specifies CASICDRDARDF.